This record looks at one T cell receptor beta chain sequence and its context. The antigen is not known. This specimen comes from a study of T cells in localized non-small cell lung cancer. General study points: Prolonged overall survival went with higher T cell density in the blood. It remains possible that heterogeneity exists, since only one tumor region was sequenced. Adjacent lung held a median 57 of the top 100 tumor clones. Exceeding tumor, uninvolved adjacent lung had the highest T cell clonality.

Profiled with immunoSEQ multiplex PCR; TCRdb holds only in-frame clones, not every one. The sample carries around 26,000 clones, 80% to 90% recorded once. V was trimmed by 0 bases and J by 2 bases, leaving 13 bases between them. This CDR3 comprises 16 residues. CDR1 is SGDLS and CDR2 is YYNGEE in the germline V gene. The source is a female donor at least 60 years old with stage II squamous cell lung carcinoma. The sequenced sample was peripheral blood, obtained before any cancer treatment. The chain joins TRBV9 to TRBJ2-3, with D possibly being TRBD1 or TRBD2 (5 bases each). DNA of the CDR3: TGTGCCAGCAGCGTAGGGGGAGACAGTCTCACAGATACGCAGTATTTT. Protein product: CASSVGGDSLTDTQYF.